A selection of T cell receptor beta chains follows, all from one sample in a study of shared clonotypes between healthy human individuals. Profiling relied on immunoSEQ multiplex PCR, and the TCRdb table lists in-frame clones only, not all of them. The sample lists roughly 590,000 clones, about 95% occurring once. Sequenced input: naive CD8+ T cells sorted from blood. The receptors stem from a young woman in good health. Both conserved end residues are part of each CDR3.

v_gene: TRBV27; CDR3aa: CASSLSTSGSWYEQYF
v_gene: TRBV10-2; CDR3aa: CASSIPIAGESYEQYF
v_gene: TRBV11-3; CDR3aa: CASNQTGVFSKSEKLFF
v_gene: TRBV28; CDR3aa: CASRLEGSGANVLTF
v_gene: TRBV6-5; CDR3aa: CASSSQGGTEAFF
v_gene: TRBV5-6; CDR3aa: CASYPGTGSYEQYF
v_gene: TRBV11-1; CDR3aa: CASSSPLGEQYF
v_gene: TRBV28; CDR3aa: CASSFGRAITDTQYF
v_gene: TRBV19; CDR3aa: CASSWEAGSYEQYF
v_gene: TRBV7-9; CDR3aa: CASSLVAGDTEAFF
v_gene: TRBV2; CDR3aa: CASSGQGQQPQHF
v_gene: TRBV5-6; CDR3aa: CASSPQGTNTEAFF
v_gene: TRBV9; CDR3aa: CASRPPGGKNTEAFF
v_gene: TRBV7-8; CDR3aa: CASSPGGYQPQHF
v_gene: TRBV11-2; CDR3aa: CASSVNTGELFF
v_gene: TRBV27; CDR3aa: CASSFSRGNEQFF
v_gene: TRBV7-9; CDR3aa: CASSPGGGRNEKLFF
v_gene: TRBV25-1; CDR3aa: CASSATYEQYF
v_gene: TRBV6-1; CDR3aa: CASSEVRAFANTGELFF
v_gene: TRBV29-1; CDR3aa: CSARVSYEQYF
v_gene: TRBV27; CDR3aa: CASSGGTGGKSPLHF
v_gene: TRBV10-1; CDR3aa: CASSKGTRIYEQYF
v_gene: TRBV13; CDR3aa: CASSSRLATSGRKHYNEQFF
v_gene: TRBV4-1; CDR3aa: CASSQVAGIDTQYF
v_gene: TRBV9; CDR3aa: CASSTSAHNEQFF
v_gene: TRBV5-1; CDR3aa: CASSLVGSGDYEQYF
v_gene: TRBV29-1; CDR3aa: CSVEDGRDYEQYF
v_gene: TRBV5-6; CDR3aa: CASSLGDEAFF
v_gene: TRBV15; CDR3aa: CATSRDLARWNTEAFF
v_gene: TRBV9; CDR3aa: CASSVDPGELFF
v_gene: TRBV28; CDR3aa: CASSFGGNQPQHF
v_gene: TRBV5-1; CDR3aa: CASSYDDMAAVGNGYTF
v_gene: TRBV5-1; CDR3aa: CASSLGLAFYEQYF
v_gene: TRBV28; CDR3aa: CAVLDVLWYEQYF
v_gene: TRBV9; CDR3aa: CASSASGRARNEQFF
v_gene: TRBV5-1; CDR3aa: CASSPDGQGAYQPQHF
v_gene: TRBV27; CDR3aa: CASRSGLYNQPQHF
v_gene: TRBV7-9; CDR3aa: CASSFGQGAIGELFF
v_gene: TRBV4-1; CDR3aa: CASSQDPSGDSIETQYF
v_gene: TRBV11-2; CDR3aa: CASSLGSGGSYEQYF
v_gene: TRBV19; CDR3aa: CASSITLPNSYEQYF
v_gene: TRBV27; CDR3aa: CASSGGQGITDTQYF
v_gene: TRBV7-9; CDR3aa: CASSLYSGRGDEQFF
v_gene: TRBV25-1; CDR3aa: CASSEYGPSEQYF
v_gene: TRBV4-1; CDR3aa: CASAIVGDEQFF
v_gene: TRBV4-1; CDR3aa: CASSNTPTGGYQPQHF
v_gene: TRBV4-2; CDR3aa: CASSQDWLAKNIQYF
v_gene: TRBV27; CDR3aa: CASWTGNTEAFF
v_gene: TRBV11-2; CDR3aa: CASSLVSPTGELFF
v_gene: TRBV27; CDR3aa: CASSLSTVPMNTEAFF
v_gene: TRBV27; CDR3aa: CASRTIGRDTGELFF
v_gene: TRBV9; CDR3aa: CASSPTDGYTF
v_gene: TRBV27; CDR3aa: CASSRTSDLIVHRRRSYEQYF